This entry concerns a single T cell receptor (beta chain). These data belong to a study of blood T cell repertoires in COVID-19. Study-wide context: The analysed material was cDNA or gDNA that came from T cells, B-cell-depleted T cells, or PBMCs.

In the original workflow: Estimated nucleated cell counts came from reference gene primer amplification. Using immunoSEQ multiplex PCR, the repertoire was profiled, and TCRdb retains in-frame clones only, with some absent. V, J and clone size derive from that table, while D and trimming were established from the DNA sequence. There are 150,000 to 200,000 clones in the sample; just under 80% occur only once, and approximately 14% lies in the top ten. CDR1 is KGHSH, CDR2 LQKENI, per germline. The CDR3 has 14 amino acids. V was clipped by 2 bases and J by 4 bases; unmatched bases: 1. This sequence was found in a woman older than 75 with acute or convalescent COVID-19. V gene TRBV18 combines with J gene TRBJ2-7; TRBD2 matches at 11 bases. The source material was peripheral blood. DNA for the CDR3: TGTGCCAGCTCACCAACTAGCGGGAGATACGAGCAGTACTTC. It yields the protein CASSPTSGRYEQYF.